These T cell receptor beta chains were read from a single sample in a study of blood T cell repertoires in COVID-19. TCRdb keeps only in-frame clones here, not all; method: immunoSEQ multiplex PCR. This table holds about 120,000 clones, around 77% found once. The sample comprised peripheral blood. The receptors come from a man in his sixties with active or convalescent COVID-19. Each CDR3 is given with its conserved first and last residue. The D gene is left open where the match is weak. Clone size, where shown, is once, few, many, or a class for clones that have expanded.

>TRBJ1-1|.|.|TRBV29-1
TGCAGCGTTGAAGATCGGGTGGGGACTAAGAACACTGAAGCTTTCTTT
CSVEDRVGTKNTEAFF
>TRBJ1-2|TRBD1|few|TRBV20-1
TGCAGTGCTAGCCAGGGGGAGGGCTACACCTTC
CSASQGEGYTF
>TRBJ2-7|TRBD2|many|TRBV9
TGTGCCAGCAGCGGGGGGACTAGCGGGAGCTCCTACGAGCAGTACTTC
CASSGGTSGSSYEQYF
>TRBJ2-7|.|once|TRBV5-1
TGCGCCAGCAGCTTGTCGGGGGTCCCCTACGAGCAGTACTTC
CASSLSGVPYEQYF
>TRBJ2-7|TRBD1|.|TRBV30
TGTGCCTGGTCGACAGGGGCAGCTCGCGAGCAGTACTTC
CAWSTGAAREQYF
>TRBJ2-7|TRBD2|.|TRBV4-2
TGTGCCAGCGCTGGGGGACTAGCGGGAGACGAGCAGTACTTC
CASAGGLAGDEQYF
>TRBJ2-1|TRBD1|.|TRBV7-3
TGTGCCAGCAGCCACGGGACAGGGACAGATAATGAGCAGTTCTTC
CASSHGTGTDNEQFF
>TRBJ2-7|TRBD1|once|TRBV18
TGTGCCAGCTCGGCCGGGACAGGGGACTACGAGCAGTACTTC
CASSAGTGDYEQYF
>TRBJ2-5|.|.|TRBV9
TGTGCCAGCAGCGGCCTCCAAGGAGGGAGAGGCGAGACCCAGTACTTC
CASSGLQGGRGETQYF
>TRBJ1-1|.|.|TRBV18
TGTGTCAGCTCACCACGCACCCAGGTCACTGAAGCTTTCTTT
CVSSPRTQVTEAFF
>TRBJ2-7|.|many|TRBV3-1/TRBV3-2
TGTGCCAGCAGCCAAAACCGACGGAGCTACGAGCAGTACTTC
CASSQNRRSYEQYF
>TRBJ2-7|TRBD2|.|TRBV9
TGTGCCAGCAGCGTCACTATAGCCCCATTAGCGGGAGTCTACGAGCAGTACTTC
CASSVTIAPLAGVYEQYF
>TRBJ2-1|.|.|TRBV7-2
TGTGCCAGCAGCCCCTTCCGGAGTAGCGCGTCCTACAATGAGCAGTTCTTC
CASSPFRSSASYNEQFF
>TRBJ1-1|.|.|TRBV21-1
TGTGCCAGCAGCCCCAGACAAATCACTGAAGCTTTCTTT
CASSPRQITEAFF
>TRBJ1-6|.|.|TRBV19
TGTGCCAGTAGTGTTGACAGGTCCTCTTCACCCCTCCACTTT
CASSVDRSSSPLHF
>TRBJ2-1|TRBD1|many|TRBV5-4
TGTGCCAGCAGCTTGGGGGGGACAGGATCTAATGAGCAGTTCTTC
CASSLGGTGSNEQFF
>TRBJ2-2|.|.|TRBV29-1
TGCAGCGCACGGGACACCGGGGAGCTGTTTTTT
CSARDTGELFF
>TRBJ2-5|TRBD1|.|TRBV7-9
TGTGCCAGCAGCTTACTCCGGGACAGGGGAGAGACCCAGTACTTC
CASSLLRDRGETQYF
>TRBJ2-1|TRBD2|once|TRBV6-5
TGTGCCAGCAGTTACACGGGACTAGCAGGCAATGAGCAGTTCTTC
CASSYTGLAGNEQFF
>TRBJ1-3|.|.|TRBV18
TGTGCCAGCTCCAGGGCTGGCCCTGGAAACACCATATATTTT
CASSRAGPGNTIYF
>TRBJ2-6|.|.|TRBV6-6
TGTGCCAGCAGCAGAACTAGGACTGGGGCCAACGTCCTGACTTTC
CASSRTRTGANVLTF
>TRBJ1-4|TRBD1|.|TRBV19
TGTGCCAGTAGTATTTACAGGGGGCCAGAGGAAAAACTGTTTTTT
CASSIYRGPEEKLFF
>TRBJ2-2|.|.|TRBV5-1
TGCGCCAGCAGCCCCGACAGCACCGGGGAGCTGTTTTTT
CASSPDSTGELFF
>TRBJ1-2|.|once|TRBV4-3
TGCGCCAGCAGCCAAGATCCCAGAAACTATGGCTACACCTTC
CASSQDPRNYGYTF
>TRBJ2-5|TRBD2|.|TRBV5-5
TGTGCCAGCAGCTTGGAGGTCCTGGGGGGGGAGACCCAGTACTTC
CASSLEVLGGETQYF
>TRBJ2-7|.|.|TRBV12-5
TGTGCGAGTTCGCCGCGGGGCTCCTACGAGCAGTACTTC
CASSPRGSYEQYF
>TRBJ1-5|.|.|TRBV19
TGTGCCAGTAGTATTCCCACAGGGTCACCGGATCTAGCCCAGCATTTT
CASSIPTGSPDLAQHF
>TRBJ1-3|TRBD1|.|TRBV7-2
TGTGCCAGCAGCGGACAGGGCTCTGGAAACACCATATATTTT
CASSGQGSGNTIYF
>TRBJ2-5|TRBD2|.|TRBV5-1
TGCGCCAGCAGAGATGGACTAGCGGGAGTAGGGGAGACCCAGTACTTC
CASRDGLAGVGETQYF
>TRBJ2-3|TRBD1|.|TRBV27
TGTGCCAGCAGTCAGCGGACAGGGTGGGCAGATACGCAGTATTTT
CASSQRTGWADTQYF
>TRBJ2-3|.|.|TRBV24-1
TGTGCCACCAGTGCGACAACAGATACGCAGTATTTT
CATSATTDTQYF